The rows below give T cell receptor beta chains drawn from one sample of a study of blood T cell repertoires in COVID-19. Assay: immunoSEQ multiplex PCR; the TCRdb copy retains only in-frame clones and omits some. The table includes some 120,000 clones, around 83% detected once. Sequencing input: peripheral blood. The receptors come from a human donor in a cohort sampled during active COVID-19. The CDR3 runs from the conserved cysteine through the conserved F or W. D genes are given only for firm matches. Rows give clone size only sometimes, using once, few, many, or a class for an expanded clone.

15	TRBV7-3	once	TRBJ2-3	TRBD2	CASSLSGGAVDTQYF	TGTGCCAGCAGCCTTAGCGGGGGGGCCGTAGATACGCAGTATTTT
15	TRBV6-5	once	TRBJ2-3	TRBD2	CASRSTSGGTDTQYF	TGTGCCAGCAGGTCGACTAGCGGGGGAACGGATACGCAGTATTTT
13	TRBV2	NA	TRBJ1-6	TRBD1	CASGNRGNSPLHF	TGTGCCAGCGGGAACAGGGGGAATTCACCCCTCCACTTT
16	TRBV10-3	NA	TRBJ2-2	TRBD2	CAIMGRLAGGTGELFF	TGTGCCATCATGGGGCGACTAGCGGGGGGCACCGGGGAGCTGTTTTTT
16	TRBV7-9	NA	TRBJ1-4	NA	CASSSSHTTTNEKLFF	TGTGCCAGCAGCTCCTCTCACACAACAACTAATGAAAAACTGTTTTTT
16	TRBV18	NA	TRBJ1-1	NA	CASSPQTTDMNTEAFF	TGTGCCAGCTCACCCCAAACGACAGACATGAACACTGAAGCTTTCTTT
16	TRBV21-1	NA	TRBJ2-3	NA	CASSKIETYSTDTQYF	TGTGCCAGCAGCAAAATCGAAACCTATTCCACAGATACGCAGTATTTT
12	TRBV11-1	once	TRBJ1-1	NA	CASSLRGAEAFF	TGTGCCAGCAGCTTGCGGGGCGCTGAAGCTTTCTTT
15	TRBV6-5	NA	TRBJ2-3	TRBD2	CASSSTSGGQDTQYF	TGTGCCAGCAGTTCGACTAGCGGGGGGCAGGATACGCAGTATTTT
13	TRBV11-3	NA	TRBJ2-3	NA	CASSLGEKHTQYF	TGTGCCAGCAGCTTAGGAGAGAAGCATACGCAGTATTTT
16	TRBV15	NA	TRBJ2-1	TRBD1	CATSKIAGTGSDEQFF	TGTGCCACCAGCAAGATAGCCGGGACAGGATCAGATGAGCAGTTCTTC
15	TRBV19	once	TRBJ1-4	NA	CASSVQLSTNEKLFF	TGTGCCAGTAGTGTCCAACTCTCAACTAATGAAAAACTGTTTTTT
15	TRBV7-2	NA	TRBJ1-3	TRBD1	CASSPQTGSGNTIYF	TGTGCCAGCAGCCCACAGACAGGGTCTGGAAACACCATATATTTT
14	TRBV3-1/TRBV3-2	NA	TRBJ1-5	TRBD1	CASSPGTGGRGQHF	TGTGCCAGCAGCCCTGGGACAGGGGGCAGGGGCCAGCATTTT
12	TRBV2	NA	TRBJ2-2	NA	CASKAGTGELFF	TGTGCCAGCAAAGCAGGCACCGGGGAGCTGTTTTTT
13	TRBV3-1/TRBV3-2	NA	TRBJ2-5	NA	CASSPQGLETQYF	TGTGCCAGCAGCCCGCAGGGGTTGGAGACCCAGTACTTC
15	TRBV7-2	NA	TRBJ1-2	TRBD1	CASSFGQGALFGYTF	TGTGCCAGCAGCTTCGGACAGGGGGCACTATTTGGCTACACCTTC
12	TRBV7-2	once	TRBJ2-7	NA	CASSTQNYEQYF	TGTGCCAGCAGCACACAGAATTACGAGCAGTACTTC
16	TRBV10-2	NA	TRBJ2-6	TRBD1	CVCGQGALSGANVLTF	TGCGTATGTGGACAGGGGGCTCTTTCTGGGGCCAACGTCCTGACTTTC
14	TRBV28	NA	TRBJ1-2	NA	CAGTEGPPNYGYTF	TGTGCCGGAACCGAGGGCCCACCTAACTATGGCTACACCTTC
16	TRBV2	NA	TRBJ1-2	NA	CASTLGDNLLHHGYTF	TGTGCCAGCACCCTAGGGGACAACCTTCTGCATCATGGCTACACCTTC
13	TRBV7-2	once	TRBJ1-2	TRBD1	CASSLPQTGGYTF	TGTGCCAGCAGCTTGCCTCAGACAGGGGGCTACACCTTC